The 26 T cell receptor beta chains listed next were all sequenced from one sample in a study of shared clonotypes between healthy human individuals. The table came from immunoSEQ multiplex PCR; TCRdb's copy has only in-frame clones and leaves some out. The table records 780,000 or so clones, over 60% of them present only once. Sequencing used memory CD4+ T cells sorted from blood. As to subset: CD45RA-negative fraction. These receptor sequences come from a woman aged 25 to 39 in good health.

The rearrangement links TRBV9 to TRBJ2-2; a possible D gene is TRBD2 (6 bases). With 3 bases removed from V and 6 bases from J, the gap between germline ends came to 9 bases. The CDR3 consists of 13 residues. In germline, CDR1 is SGDLS, CDR2 YYNGEE. The CDR3 region has the DNA TGTGCCAGCAGCGGACGACTAGCCGGGGAGCTGTTTTTT. Translated: CASSGRLAGELFF.

The chain employs TRBV11-2 and TRBJ1-1; no firm D call. CDR3 size: 16 residues. From germline, CDR1 is SGHAT and CDR2 FQNNGV. V lost 5 bases, J lost 0 bases, and 16 bases lay in between. The CDR3: CASSPGLLKVNTEAFF. The CDR3 bases are TGTGCCAGCAGCCCCGGGTTATTGAAGGTGAACACTGAAGCTTTCTTT.

This clone was counted ten times or more. The V gene is TRBV29-1, the J gene TRBJ1-2; D is possibly TRBD1 (5 bases). Trimming took 2 bases from V and 4 from J, leaving 14 bases between them. Germline V gene sequence: CDR1 SQVTM, CDR2 ANQGSEA. The CDR3 consists of 14 residues. DNA for the CDR3: TGCAGCGTTGAACGCGCAGGGACTCCCTATGGCTACACCTTC. Protein: CSVERAGTPYGYTF.

The V call is TRBV28, the J call TRBJ1-5, with D possibly being TRBD1 (5 bases). Germline V lookup: CDR1 MDHEN, CDR2 SYDVKM. V gave up 2 bases and J gave up 1 base, with 9 bases separating them. There are 15 residues in the CDR3. The CDR3 sequence: CASSLQGLSNQPQHF. CDR3 DNA: TGTGCCAGCAGTTTACAGGGCCTAAGCAATCAGCCCCAGCATTTT. Together with reference TRBV28 and TRBJ1-5, the CDR3 gives the full variable domain: DVKVTQSSRYLVKRTGEKVFLECVQDMDHENMFWYRQDPGLGLRLIYFSYDVKMKEKGDIPEGYSVSREKKERFSLILESASTNQTSMYLCASSLQGLSNQPQHFGDGTRLSIL.

The chain is built from TRBV18 and TRBJ1-5; possibly TRBD1 for D (5 bases). Trimming pared 0 bases from V and 5 bases from J, leaving 11 bases between. The V gene's germline CDR1 is KGHSH and CDR2 LQKENI. The CDR3 length is 15 residues. CDR3: CASSPPPGGDQPQHF. CDR3 coding DNA: TGTGCCAGCTCACCACCGCCCGGGGGGGATCAGCCCCAGCATTTT.

The chain has TRBV2 and TRBJ2-6, with D unresolved. Trimming removed 3 bases from V and 0 bases from J, with 9 bases in between. The V gene's germline CDR1 is SNHLY and CDR2 FYNNEI. The CDR3 consists of 16 residues. The CDR3 sequence: CASSDSWGSGANVLTF. The CDR3 bases are TGTGCCAGCAGTGATTCTTGGGGCTCTGGGGCCAACGTCCTGACTTTC.

The chain recombines TRBV5-1 with TRBJ1-2; the D gene is possibly TRBD1 (5 bases). The CDR3 spans 15 residues. Germline CDR1 SGHRS, CDR2 YFSETQ. V was shortened by 2 bases and J by 6 bases, with 17 bases between the two germline ends. This chain's CDR3 is CASSFGGVPGDGYTF. In nucleotides, the CDR3 is TGCGCCAGCAGCTTCGGAGGGGTCCCCGGGGATGGCTACACCTTC.

The chain joins TRBV6-5 to TRBJ2-3, with TRBD2 matching 10 bases. The germline V gene encodes CDR1 MNHEY and CDR2 SVGAGI. The CDR3 has 15 residues. With V trimmed by 2 bases and J by 8 bases, 7 bases remained unmatched. The CDR3 is CASSYMVAGGGTQYF. DNA for the CDR3: TGTGCCAGCAGTTACATGGTAGCGGGAGGAGGTACGCAGTATTTT.

The chain joins TRBV11-2 to TRBJ2-5; perhaps TRBD2 as D (6 bases). The V end was cut by 0 bases, the J end by 1 base, with 18 bases between. The CDR3 has 18 amino acids. Looked up from germline, CDR1 is SGHAT and CDR2 is FQNNGV. The DNA of the CDR3 is TGTGCCAGCAGCTTAGATCATTTTCGAGGTAGCGGCCAAGAGACCCAGTACTTC. Translation gives CASSLDHFRGSGQETQYF.

As for this clone: A much larger clone is a single base away; this may be a read error. The CDR3 spells CASSAHNEQFF. CDR3 coding DNA: TGTGCCAGCAGTGCGCACAATGAGCAGTTCTTC. The rearrangement uses TRBV25-1 and TRBJ2-1; D ambiguous. Per germline, CDR1 MGHDK and CDR2 SYGVNS. Trimming pared 4 bases from V and 5 bases from J, leaving 3 bases between. CDR3 length equals 11 residues.

CDR3 in DNA: TGTGCCAGCAGCCGCCGACAGCAGGCTAGCACAGATACGCAGTATTTT. Protein sequence: CASSRRQQASTDTQYF. V gene TRBV5-6 combines with J gene TRBJ2-3; maybe TRBD1 (5 bases). Trimming pared 4 bases from V and 0 bases from J, leaving 15 bases between. Germline V gene data show CDR1 as SGHDT and CDR2 as YYEEEE. There are 16 residues in the CDR3.

The gene calls are TRBV29-1 and TRBJ2-1; TRBD1 aligns across 7 bases. This CDR3 is built from 12 residues. V shed 2 bases and J 6 bases; nucleotides not matched to a gene: 1. The germline V gene encodes CDR1 SQVTM and CDR2 ANQGSEA. Written as DNA, the CDR3 is TGCAGCGTTGAAAAGGGGGCCAATGAGCAGTTCTTC. It encodes CSVEKGANEQFF.

This clone was observed a handful of times. The chain carries TRBV5-1 and TRBJ2-1, with 11 bases aligning to TRBD1. This CDR3 spans 15 amino acids. Trimming took 4 bases from V and 5 from J; bases not matched to a gene: 5. Germline V gives CDR1 SGHRS, CDR2 YFSETQ. In nucleotides, the CDR3 is TGCGCCAGCAGCCGGACAGGGGGCAGGGACAATGAGCAGTTCTTC. Its translation is CASSRTGGRDNEQFF.

Regarding this clone: This CDR3 is also generated by other DNA sequences in the sample. The rearrangement uses TRBV18 and TRBJ2-5, with 14 bases lining up with TRBD2. The CDR3 length is 16 residues. The V gene's germline CDR1 is KGHSH and CDR2 LQKENI. V trimming: 3 bases; J trimming: 4 bases; junction bases outside the gene matches: 4. The CDR3: CASSPPGLAGGETQYF. Here the CDR3 DNA reads TGTGCCAGCTCACCTCCCGGACTAGCGGGAGGAGAGACCCAGTACTTC.

This clone was seen more than once but under ten times. This chain joins TRBV2 and TRBJ2-3; possibly TRBD2 for D (6 bases). Germline V gene data show CDR1 as SNHLY and CDR2 as FYNNEI. V lost 6 bases, J lost 5 bases, and 15 bases lay in between. CDR3 length: 14 residues. The CDR3 sequence is CASRVAEAEDTQYF. DNA of the CDR3: TGTGCCAGCAGGGTAGCGGAGGCGGAAGATACGCAGTATTTT. The full variable domain, in which reference TRBV2 and TRBJ2-3 provide the parts outside the CDR3, is EPEVTQTPSHQVTQMGQEVILRCVPISNHLYFYWYRQILGQKVEFLVSFYNNEISEKSEIFDDQFSVERPDGSNFTLKIRSTKLEDSAMYFCASRVAEAEDTQYFGPGTRLTVL.

The chain recombines TRBV6-1 with TRBJ2-5; D might be TRBD2 (7 bases). CDR1 and CDR2 (germline): MNHNS, SASEGT. V was clipped by 2 bases and J by 5 bases, with 15 bases between them. The CDR3 totals 15 residues. The CDR3 loop reads CASSESWGGRETQYF. CDR3 sequence (DNA): TGTGCCAGCAGTGAATCTTGGGGGGGCCGGGAGACCCAGTACTTC.

This clone was observed many times. This sequence joins TRBV6-6 and TRBJ2-7; 10 positions match TRBD2. Per the germline V gene, CDR1 is MNHNY and CDR2 is SVGAGI (reference sequence). The V and J ends lost 6 bases and 3 bases, in that order; junction bases with no gene match: 8. CDR3 size: 15 residues. CDR3 in DNA: TGTGCCAGCAGCTCTCGGACTAGCGGACACTACGAGCAGTACTTC. This encodes CASSSRTSGHYEQYF.

This clone was recorded only once. The chain recombines TRBV29-1 with TRBJ2-5; D ambiguous. The CDR3 runs to 13 residues. The ends were cut back, 4 bases at V and 4 bases at J, with 13 bases in the middle. The germline V gene encodes CDR1 SQVTM and CDR2 ANQGSEA. The CDR3 region is CSVGSGVGETQYF. The CDR3 DNA reads TGCAGCGTTGGGTCAGGTGTGGGAGAGACCCAGTACTTC.

The rearrangement links TRBV28 to TRBJ1-4; maybe TRBD1 (5 bases). Germline CDR1 reads MDHEN; CDR2 reads SYDVKM. CDR3 size: 15 residues. Trimming cost V 3 bases and J 0 bases, with 8 bases left between them. The CDR3: CASSFLTATNEKLFF. The DNA of the CDR3 is TGTGCCAGCAGTTTCCTGACAGCAACTAATGAAAAACTGTTTTTT.

This clone was seen once. The rearrangement uses TRBV7-9 and TRBJ1-2; tentatively, D is TRBD1 (5 bases). Germline V gene data show CDR1 as SEHNR and CDR2 as FQNEAQ (reference sequence). Trimming removed 7 bases from V and 1 base from J, with 19 bases in between. The CDR3 is made up of 16 amino acids. DNA for the CDR3: TGTGCCAGCATCCCCATGGGGCAGACCGTTAACTATGGCTACACCTTC. It translates to CASIPMGQTVNYGYTF.

The chain carries TRBV9 and TRBJ2-5, with 7 bases that match TRBD2. The CDR3 is 14 amino acids. V was pared by 4 bases and J by 4 bases, with 7 bases of the junction left unmatched. Germline V CDR1 and CDR2: SGDLS, YYNGEE. The CDR3 nucleotides read TGTGCCAGCAGCTCAGCGGGATCGTTAGAGACCCAGTACTTC. It translates to CASSSAGSLETQYF.

This clone was seen a single time. The genes are TRBV2 and TRBJ2-5, with TRBD2 matching 8 bases. The trim removed 7 bases at V and 7 bases at J, leaving 8 bases unmatched. This CDR3 contains 13 residues. Per the germline V gene, CDR1 is SNHLY and CDR2 is FYNNEI. Here the CDR3 reads CASTPGGAVTQYF. Here the CDR3 DNA reads TGTGCCAGCACCCCGGGGGGGGCCGTGACCCAGTACTTC.

The chain links TRBV29-1 to TRBJ2-5; 9 bases match TRBD1. This CDR3 is built from 12 residues. Unmatched junction bases numbered 4, after V lost 7 bases and J lost 4 bases. Germline values: CDR1 SQVTM, CDR2 ANQGSEA. This CDR3 reads CSAHRGLETQYF. The CDR3 DNA reads as TGCAGCGCACACAGGGGGCTAGAGACCCAGTACTTC.

The rearrangement uses TRBV19 and TRBJ1-3; the D gene is possibly TRBD1 (5 bases). The CDR3 is 18 residues long. CDR1 and CDR2 from the germline V gene are LNHDA and SQIVND (reference sequence). Trimming removed 2 bases from V and 0 bases from J, with 17 bases in between. CDR3 amino acids: CASSIRRIGTASGNTIYF. The CDR3 DNA sequence: TGTGCCAGTAGTATAAGGCGGATTGGGACCGCCTCTGGAAACACCATATATTTT.

This clone was observed a few times. The chain has TRBV6-1 and TRBJ1-2; 9 bases fit TRBD1. This CDR3 is built from 15 residues. Trimming removed 5 bases from V and 3 bases from J; junction bases left unmatched: 7. CDR1 and CDR2 (germline): MNHNS, SASEGT. CDR3 nucleotides: TGTGCCAGCAGTCGACACAGGGGGCTTGACTATGGCTACACCTTC. Its protein is CASSRHRGLDYGYTF.

The chain is built from TRBV18 and TRBJ1-1, with D unclear. Germline CDR1 reads KGHSH; CDR2 reads LQKENI. V lost 3 bases and J lost 4, with 12 bases in between. The CDR3 loop spans 14 amino acids. CDR3 in DNA: TGTGCCAGCTCACCCGGCCCCGAGGTCACTGAAGCTTTCTTT. It encodes CASSPGPEVTEAFF.